The following is a T cell receptor beta chain sequence with its context. The record originates from a study of blood T cell repertoires in COVID-19. V was shortened by 5 bases and J by 8 bases, with 16 bases between the two germline ends. The germline gives CDR1 KGHSH, CDR2 LQKENI. The CDR3 extends over 14 amino acids. Sequencing was performed with immunoSEQ multiplex PCR; in TCRdb, only in-frame clones are kept and a portion is missing. This sample yields about 86,000 clones, of which around four fifths are seen a single time; under 3.5% belongs to the top ten. Specimen: peripheral blood. The source is a man over 45 with acute or convalescent COVID-19. The V gene is TRBV18, the J gene TRBJ2-1; D is possibly TRBD2 (5 bases). This CDR3 is CASSASAGVDEQFF. CDR3 sequence (DNA): TGTGCCAGCTCAGCCTCGGCCGGGGTGGATGAGCAGTTCTTC.